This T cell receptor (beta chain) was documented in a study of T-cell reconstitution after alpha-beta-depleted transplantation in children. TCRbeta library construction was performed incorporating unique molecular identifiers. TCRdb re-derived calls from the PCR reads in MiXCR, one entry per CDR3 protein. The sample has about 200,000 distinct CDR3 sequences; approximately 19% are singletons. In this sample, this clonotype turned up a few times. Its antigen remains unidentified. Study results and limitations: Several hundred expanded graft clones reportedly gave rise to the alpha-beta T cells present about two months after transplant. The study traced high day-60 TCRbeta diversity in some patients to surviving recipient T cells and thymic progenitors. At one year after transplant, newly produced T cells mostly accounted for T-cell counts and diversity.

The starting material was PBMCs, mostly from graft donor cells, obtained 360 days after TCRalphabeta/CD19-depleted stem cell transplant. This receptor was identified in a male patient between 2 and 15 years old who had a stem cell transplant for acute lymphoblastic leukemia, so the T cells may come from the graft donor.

The CDR3: CASSPPGYTREESPLHF. CDR3 bases: TGTGCCAGCTCACCACCGGGCTACACCAGGGAAGAATCACCCCTCCACTTT. This rearrangement joins TRBV18 to TRBJ1-6, with a tentative D call TRBD1 (5 bases). CDR3 length: 17 residues. V lost 0 bases and J 10 bases, leaving 19 bases between the germline ends. Germline CDR1 KGHSH, CDR2 LQKENI.